This T cell receptor (beta chain) originates from a study of blood T cell repertoires in COVID-19. Study overall: Collection of acute and convalescent COVID-19 samples took place in the United States, Italy and Spain.

Original processing notes: It was from reference gene primer amplification that nucleated cell counts were estimated. The protocol was immunoSEQ multiplex PCR, while the TCRdb copy is restricted to in-frame clones and leaves out a portion. V and J calls and clone size come straight from that table; D and trimming were deduced from the DNA. This table has some 200,000 clones, around 91% appearing once. The study drew participants aged about 18 to 89 years from 20 to 30 US areas. Researchers sorted participants into cohorts using their self-reported clinical history. This CDR3 is built from 13 residues. Germline lookup yields CDR1 SNHLY and CDR2 FYNNEI. V lost 2 bases to trimming and J lost 11 bases, with 13 bases between them.

The V call is TRBV2, the J call TRBJ1-5, with D possibly being TRBD1 (6 bases). This receptor was obtained from a woman aged 18-35 years who had recovered from COVID-19. The sequenced sample was PBMCs or T cells enriched from blood (not recorded which). CDR3 protein: CASSERGYSAQHF. The CDR3 bases are TGTGCCAGCAGTGAAAGGGGGTATTCGGCCCAGCATTTT.